What follows describes a single T cell receptor (beta chain). Its antigen remains undetermined. The record has no base qualities; no much larger clone is one base away. The source of the sample is a study of T cell clonotyping in hematopoietic cell transplantation (dated by TCRdb to about 2021). Background on the whole study: A total of some 130 blood samples were gathered in the study from roughly 40 consecutive transplant recipients along with their related donors. Patients were recruited between 2015 and January 2017 and followed until September 2020 or death. What the work shows at the level of the full study, not this receptor alone: A decrease in recipient TCR diversity was observed after transplant, and a progressive increase in pathologically expanded clonotypes was seen from day 30 to day 180. Only a small fraction of recipient repertoires overlapped donor repertoires, with over 95% appearing de novo at the given depth. Sample size was limited, and cells were not sorted, so CD4 and CD8 repertoire contributions could not be separated. Broader TCR repertoire diversity after transplant was predicted by Inverse Simpson Index values from donors and from recipients before transplant.

The germline V gene specifies SGHRS as CDR1 and YFSETQ as CDR2. At the junction V is shortened by 1 base and J by 1 base; bases outside the gene matches: 9. The CDR3 contains 17 residues, cysteine and valine counted. The retained sequence is limited to the CDR3, 51 bases, with the frame set at the first base. The immunoSEQ assay, a bias-controlled multiplex PCR with V- and J-specific primers, was used to amplify TCR beta CDR3 regions from genomic DNA. In a second PCR step, the CDR3 amplicons were tagged with a proprietary barcode plus Illumina adapter sequences. CDR3 libraries were sequenced on an Illumina MiSeq instrument. Processing in the source paper ran as follows. Export and quality control were handled in immunoSEQ Analyzer 3.0, while downstream analyses relied on R Bioconductor and Immunarch. Repertoire metrics were calculated using only productive rearrangements within the normalized downsampled data set. In the normalized cohort, a clonotype counted as pathologically expanded if the clonotype was larger than 5 templates. Repertoire diversity was measured with the Inverse Simpson Index. CMV-specificity analyses were carried out on the non-normalized data set to capture all clonotypes. Drawn from immuneACCESS, this table holds only the in-frame rearrangements with V and J called that TCRdb kept. Clones are partly lost; checked studies trace under half to an unresolved V gene and leave the rest unexplained. V and J calls and clone size are copied from that table; D and trimming were computed from the DNA. Here the sample has over 10,000 clones; about nine tenths occur a single time. Together, the top ten hold 6% to 8% of the sample.

Taken with the paper, the label for time point translates to: 100 days after allo-HCT. Blood from recipients was drawn roughly 28 days before transplant, then again at days 30, 100 and 180 after transplant. Nuclei Lysis Solution was used to extract genomic DNA from fresh or cryopreserved unfractionated peripheral blood mononuclear cells. This material consisted of PBMCs, taken 100 days after allogeneic stem cell transplant. The sequence was obtained from a female patient aged 50-59 years who had an allogeneic stem cell transplant from an unrelated donor, so the T cells may come from the graft donor. Some clones in this sample may be carry-over from other donors' samples. The chain employs TRBV5-1 and TRBJ2-7; TRBD1 matches 9 bases in the middle. In nucleotide form, the sequence is TGCGCCAGCAGCTTGATGCCTGCGACAGGGGGTTCCTACGAGCAGTACGTC. It codes for CASSLMPATGGSYEQYV.